A selection of T cell receptor beta chains follows, all from one sample in a study of blood T cell repertoires in COVID-19. TCRdb keeps only in-frame clones here, not all; method: immunoSEQ multiplex PCR. In the table there are 250,000 or so clones, about 87% of which are singletons. Sequencing input: PBMCs or T cells enriched from blood (not recorded which). Source of these receptors: a woman younger than 45 with acute COVID-19. The CDR3 runs from the conserved cysteine through the conserved F or W. The D gene is left open where the match is weak. The size of a clone is reported for some rows only, either as once, few or many, or as a class for expanded clones.

V	D	J	size	DNA	CDR3
TRBV15	-	TRBJ2-7	once	TGTGCCACCAGCAGCCAGGGCCAGTTTGATCGGGACAATCCCTACGAGCAGTACTTC	CATSSQGQFDRDNPYEQYF
TRBV27	-	TRBJ1-1	-	TGTGCCAGCAGTCGCCGGGACATCCTAACGAACACTGAAGCTTTCTTT	CASSRRDILTNTEAFF
TRBV3-1/TRBV3-2	TRBD1	TRBJ1-5	-	TGTGCCAGCAGCCAGCAGGTTGGAGGGGGCAGCAATCAGCCCCAGCATTTT	CASSQQVGGGSNQPQHF
TRBV14	-	TRBJ2-3	-	TGTGCCAGCAGCTTAATCAGGGGTACGCAGTATTTT	CASSLIRGTQYF
TRBV19	-	TRBJ2-3	-	TGTGCCAGTAGTATAGCCGAGGGCACAGATACGCAGTATTTT	CASSIAEGTDTQYF
TRBV30	TRBD2	TRBJ2-1	-	TGTGCCTGGAGGCACGCCGGGACTAGCGGCGAGCAGTTCTTC	CAWRHAGTSGEQFF
TRBV30	TRBD2	TRBJ2-1	-	TGTGCCTGGAGTCCGGGAGGCAATGAGCAGTTCTTC	CAWSPGGNEQFF
TRBV19	TRBD1	TRBJ2-7	-	TGTGCCAGTAATACAGGGGGCTACTCCTACGAGCAGTACTTC	CASNTGGYSYEQYF
TRBV27	-	TRBJ1-4	-	TGTGCCAGCAGTTCCCCGGGAGGGACTAATGAAAAACTGTTTTTT	CASSSPGGTNEKLFF
TRBV5-8	TRBD2	TRBJ2-3	-	TGTGCCAGCAGCTTGCGGGCGGGAGGGCCGGTTAATACGCAGTATTTT	CASSLRAGGPVNTQYF
TRBV13	TRBD2	TRBJ2-7	-	TGTGCCAGCAGCCAGGGGCCCCGAGGACTAGCGGGGTTCTCCTACGAGCAGTACTTC	CASSQGPRGLAGFSYEQYF
TRBV6-2/TRBV6-3	TRBD1	TRBJ1-5	-	TGTGCCAGCAGTTATCAAGGGGGCACTCAGCCCCAGCATTTT	CASSYQGGTQPQHF
TRBV27	-	TRBJ2-2	-	TGTGCCAGCAGTTTATTGAGGGTGGTGAACACCGGGGAGCTGTTTTTT	CASSLLRVVNTGELFF
TRBV14	TRBD2	TRBJ2-2	-	TGTGCCAGCAGCCAAGCGGGCGGGAGGGTTTCCACCGGGGAGCTGTTTTTT	CASSQAGGRVSTGELFF
TRBV6-5	TRBD1	TRBJ2-3	-	TGTGCCAGCACGAGGGGGCCTTCTAGCACAGATACGCAGTATTTT	CASTRGPSSTDTQYF
TRBV7-9	-	TRBJ2-1	-	TGTGCCAGCAGCGTGGTGACAGGCGAGCCCCGGGTCGAGCAGTTCTTC	CASSVVTGEPRVEQFF
TRBV28	TRBD1	TRBJ2-3	-	TGTGCCAGCAGTTTGGCACAGGGGGTTGGATGGGGCACAGATACGCAGTATTTT	CASSLAQGVGWGTDTQYF
TRBV19	-	TRBJ2-2	few	TGTGCCAGTAGTAAGGAGGGGTACACCGGGGAGCTGTTTTTT	CASSKEGYTGELFF
TRBV12-3/TRBV12-4	-	TRBJ1-1	once	TGTGCCAGCAGTTTGGAGGAGAACACTGAAGCTTTCTTT	CASSLEENTEAFF
TRBV9	TRBD1	TRBJ2-1	-	TGTGCCAGCAGCGTTGAGGAAGGGAGAGGGGGCCGACTATTTTACAATGAGCAGTTCTTC	CASSVEEGRGGRLFYNEQFF
TRBV7-2	-	TRBJ2-1	-	TGTGCCAGCAGCTTACATGGGGAGATCTCCTACAATGAGCAGTTCTTC	CASSLHGEISYNEQFF
TRBV6-5	-	TRBJ1-4	-	TGTGCCAGCAGAAATCAGGCTAATGAAAAACTGTTTTTT	CASRNQANEKLFF
TRBV20-1	-	TRBJ2-7	once	TGCAGTGCTAGTCCCAGCTACGAGCAGTACTTC	CSASPSYEQYF
TRBV7-9	TRBD1	TRBJ1-2	-	TGTGCCAGCAGTCCTGGGACAGGGTCTCTACTCAACTATGGCTACACCTTC	CASSPGTGSLLNYGYTF
TRBV19	-	TRBJ1-5	few	TGTGCCAGTAGTACGACGAGACAGAGCCGAGACCAGCCCCAGCATTTT	CASSTTRQSRDQPQHF
TRBV7-9	-	TRBJ2-7	-	TGTGCCAGCACCCAGAGGTACGAGCAGTACTTC	CASTQRYEQYF
TRBV6-1	-	TRBJ1-2	-	TGTGCCAGCAGTGATCCGACAGGACCCGAATTCTACTATGGCTACACCTTC	CASSDPTGPEFYYGYTF
TRBV5-1	-	TRBJ2-1	-	TGCGCCAGCAGCTTTGGCGGCTCCTACAATGAGCAGTTCTTC	CASSFGGSYNEQFF
TRBV11-2	TRBD2	TRBJ2-7	-	TGTGCCAGCAGCCCCTCACGACTAGCGGGACGGGAGCAGTACTTC	CASSPSRLAGREQYF
TRBV7-2	-	TRBJ2-1	few	TGTGCCAGCAGCTTACTAGCAAATGAGCAGTTCTTC	CASSLLANEQFF
TRBV28	-	TRBJ2-1	once	TGTGCCAGCAGTTTCGGTTGGGCCAATGAGCAGTTCTTC	CASSFGWANEQFF
TRBV5-1	TRBD2	TRBJ2-7	-	TGCGCCAGCAGCTCTCGGGGGTTTTCTAGCGGGAGGGCAGACTCCTACGAGCAGTACTTC	CASSSRGFSSGRADSYEQYF
TRBV28	TRBD1	TRBJ1-1	-	TGTGCCAGCACTATCGCGGACAGGAACGCTGAAGCTTTCTTT	CASTIADRNAEAFF
TRBV2	TRBD1	TRBJ2-2	-	TGTGCCAGCACCGGGACAGGAGCCACCGGGGAGCTGTTTTTT	CASTGTGATGELFF
TRBV11-2	-	TRBJ2-7	-	TGTGCCAGCAGCCCCAGGGTCGACATCACCTACGAGCAGTACTTC	CASSPRVDITYEQYF
TRBV19	-	TRBJ1-1	-	TGTGCCACCTCCGACAGCCTGAACACTGAAGCTTTCTTT	CATSDSLNTEAFF
TRBV24-1	TRBD1	TRBJ1-2	-	TGTGCCACCAGTGATTTGCGGACAGGGTACTATGGCTACACCTTC	CATSDLRTGYYGYTF